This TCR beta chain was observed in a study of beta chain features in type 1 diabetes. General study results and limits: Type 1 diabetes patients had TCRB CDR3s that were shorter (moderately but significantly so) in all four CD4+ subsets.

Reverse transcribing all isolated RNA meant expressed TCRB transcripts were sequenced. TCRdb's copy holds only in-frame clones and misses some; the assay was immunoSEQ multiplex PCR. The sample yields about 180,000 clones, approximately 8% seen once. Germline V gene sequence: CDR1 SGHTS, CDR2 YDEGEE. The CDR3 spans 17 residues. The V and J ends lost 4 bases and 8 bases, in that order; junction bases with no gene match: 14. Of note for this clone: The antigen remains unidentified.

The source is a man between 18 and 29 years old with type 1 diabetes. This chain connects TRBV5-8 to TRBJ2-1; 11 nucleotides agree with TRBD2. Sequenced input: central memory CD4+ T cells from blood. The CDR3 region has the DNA TGTGCCAGCAGCCTGGGGGGGTCTACTAGCGGGAGTTATGAGCAGTTCTTC. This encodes CASSLGGSTSGSYEQFF.